This TCR beta chain came from a study of human thymus T cells. About this clone: Its antigen is still unknown.

Some clones are missing from TCRdb's copy, which holds only in-frame ones; the method was immunoSEQ multiplex PCR. The table has about 130,000 clones, around 96% seen once; the top ten hold around 0.025%. Study results and limitations: Unrelated individuals reportedly shared highly overlapping thymic TCR repertoires.

Corrective cardiac operations yielded the resected thymus tissue. CDR1 MNHNY and CDR2 SVGAGI come from the germline V gene (reference sequence). V lost 7 bases and J 0 bases, leaving 15 bases between the germline ends. CDR3 length: 15 residues. The chain is built from TRBV6-6 and TRBJ1-1; D unclear. The sample consisted of thymus tissue. This clonotype was obtained from a boy under three years old with a congenital heart defect but otherwise immunologically healthy. This CDR3 reads CASTLQAPLNTEAFF. The CDR3 coding sequence is TGTGCCAGCACTTTACAAGCACCTCTGAACACTGAAGCTTTCTTT.